This entry lists 19 T cell receptor beta chains sequenced from one sample in a study of shared clonotypes between healthy human individuals (dated by TCRdb to 2018 to 2020). For the CD8 naive samples, CD45RO-negative cells were positively selected for CCR7, yielding a CD45RA+CCR7+ population from which TemRA cells were excluded. The method behind the library was the immunoSEQ multiplex PCR assay. The source is immuneACCESS, and TCRdb retained only in-frame sequences with V and J called. Part of the clones is not carried over; for the studies checked, unresolved V genes explain less than half of this, and the remainder is unexplained. The sample table lists about 590,000 clones, nearly 97% of them with a count of one. Of the sample, 0.1% to 0.11% is held by the ten largest clones. Sequenced input: naive CD8+ T cells sorted from blood. Per the publication, the cell subset or site label means: CD45RA+CCR7+. The receptors stem from a woman aged 25 to 45 in good health.

Regarding this clone: Other DNA variants within this sample encode the same CDR3. This chain joins TRBV7-9 and TRBJ2-1, with 10 bases lining up with TRBD2. The CDR3 length is 16 residues. Looked up from germline, CDR1 is SEHNR and CDR2 is FQNEAQ (reference sequence). V lost 6 bases, J lost 0 bases, and 5 bases stayed unmatched. The CDR3 DNA sequence: TGTGCCAGCAGTCCACCTAGCGGGAGCTCCTACAATGAGCAGTTCTTC. Residues: CASSPPSGSSYNEQFF.

The chain has TRBV2 and TRBJ2-1; 8 bases are shared with TRBD1. J lost 2 bases, V lost 3 bases, and 3 bases had no gene match. Germline V gives CDR1 SNHLY, CDR2 FYNNEI. The CDR3 runs to 15 residues. CDR3 nucleotide sequence: TGTGCCAGCAGTGAGGACAGGGCCCCCTACAATGAGCAGTTCTTC. Translation: CASSEDRAPYNEQFF. The complete variable domain, with remaining parts taken from reference TRBV2 and TRBJ2-1, reads EPEVTQTPSHQVTQMGQEVILRCVPISNHLYFYWYRQILGQKVEFLVSFYNNEISEKSEIFDDQFSVERPDGSNFTLKIRSTKLEDSAMYFCASSEDRAPYNEQFFGPGTRLTVL.

This clone showed up just once. Other DNA sequences in this sample translate to the same CDR3. V gene TRBV7-9 combines with J gene TRBJ2-1, with 8 bases aligning to TRBD2. The V and J ends lost 3 bases and 5 bases, in that order; junction bases with no gene match: 6. The CDR3 totals 15 residues. The germline gives CDR1 SEHNR, CDR2 FQNEAQ (reference sequence). Here the CDR3 DNA reads TGTGCCAGCAGCTTTAGCGGGACGATCAACAATGAGCAGTTCTTC. It yields the protein CASSFSGTINNEQFF.

CDR3 DNA: TGCAGTGCTAGGCTGCCTTACGAGCAGTACTTC. It yields the protein CSARLPYEQYF. This chain joins TRBV20-1 and TRBJ2-7; no clear D. The CDR3 is 11 amino acids. CDR1 and CDR2 (germline): DFQATT, SNEGSKA (reference sequence). V was shortened by 3 bases and J by 4 bases, with 7 bases between the two germline ends.

The chain links TRBV7-9 to TRBJ2-7; no reliable D call. This CDR3 has 14 residues. With 2 bases removed from V and 5 bases from J, the gap between germline ends came to 13 bases. Germline CDR1 is SEHNR and CDR2 is FQNEAQ (reference sequence). CDR3 DNA sequence: TGTGCCAGCAGCTTATTAACGGCGGAGAACGAGCAGTACTTC. It yields the protein CASSLLTAENEQYF.

The chain has TRBV5-4 and TRBJ2-7, with D possibly matching TRBD1 (6 bases). The CDR3 has 15 amino acids. Germline CDR1 SGHNT, CDR2 YYREEE (reference sequence). The germline V and J ends were trimmed by 0 bases and 0 bases, with 10 bases remaining between them. The CDR3 DNA reads as TGTGCCAGCAGCTTGGGGGGGCAGAGCTCCTACGAGCAGTACTTC. Residues: CASSLGGQSSYEQYF.

This chain connects TRBV19 to TRBJ2-7; D gene uncertain. CDR3 size: 15 residues. The V end was cut by 0 bases, the J end by 2 bases, with 11 bases between. Germline V lookup: CDR1 LNHDA, CDR2 SQIVND (reference sequence). The CDR3 bases are TGTGCCAGTAGTATAGATCTTTGGGCTACCTACGAGCAGTACTTC. The encoded protein is CASSIDLWATYEQYF.

V and J are TRBV19 and TRBJ2-7; 9 nucleotides line up with TRBD1. With V trimmed by 5 bases and J by 3 bases, 5 bases remained unmatched. Looked up from germline, CDR1 is LNHDA and CDR2 is SQIVND (reference sequence). CDR3 size: 14 residues. The CDR3 DNA reads as TGTGCCAGTAGTTGGGGGACAGGGTTCTACGAGCAGTACTTC. Amino acids: CASSWGTGFYEQYF.

V and J are TRBV5-1 and TRBJ2-1; no clear D gene. The CDR3 loop spans 18 amino acids. In germline, CDR1 is SGHRS, CDR2 YFSETQ. V was clipped by 0 bases and J by 0 bases, with 16 bases between them. CDR3 amino acids: CASSLEGWQTSSYNEQFF. The CDR3 DNA sequence: TGCGCCAGCAGCTTGGAAGGCTGGCAGACCAGCTCCTACAATGAGCAGTTCTTC.

The chain links TRBV11-2 to TRBJ2-2; 10 bases align to TRBD1. Per the germline V gene, CDR1 is SGHAT and CDR2 is FQNNGV. The CDR3 extends over 15 amino acids. V lost 3 bases to trimming and J lost 5 bases; unmatched junction nucleotides: 3. DNA for the CDR3: TGTGCCAGCAGCTTTGGGACAGGGGAAACCGGGGAGCTGTTTTTT. Translating it yields CASSFGTGETGELFF.

The rearrangement uses TRBV11-2 and TRBJ2-5; D is possibly TRBD1 (5 bases). Germline CDR1 SGHAT, CDR2 FQNNGV. V was clipped by 5 bases and J by 5 bases, with 18 bases between them. This CDR3 is built from 15 residues. CDR3 bases: TGTGCCAGCAGCCAAACCGCCCCCAGGGTTGAGACCCAGTACTTC. Encoded protein: CASSQTAPRVETQYF.

This sequence joins TRBV4-1 and TRBJ2-3; 10 bases agree with TRBD2. J lost 0 bases, V lost 3 bases, and 6 bases had no gene match. Germline assignment: CDR1 MGHRA and CDR2 YSYEKL. The CDR3 is 17 amino acids. CDR3 protein: CASSQILAGESTDTQYF. The CDR3 nucleotides read TGCGCCAGCAGCCAGATCCTAGCGGGAGAAAGCACAGATACGCAGTATTTT.

This chain links TRBV29-1 with TRBJ2-3, with TRBD1 matching 9 bases. After removal of 5 bases from V and 7 bases from J, the junction contained 7 bases not matched to a gene. The germline gives CDR1 SQVTM, CDR2 ANQGSEA. The CDR3 has 13 amino acids. CDR3: CSVFQTGGNTQYF. For the CDR3, the DNA is TGCAGCGTTTTCCAGACAGGGGGAAATACGCAGTATTTT.

The CDR3 region is CASSHTGVETQYF. The CDR3 DNA reads TGTGCCAGCAGTCACACAGGGGTAGAGACCCAGTACTTC. The chain has TRBV28 and TRBJ2-5, with 7 bases lining up with TRBD1. From germline, CDR1 is MDHEN and CDR2 SYDVKM. V lost 5 bases and J lost 4; bases outside the gene matches: 4. The CDR3 is 13 amino acids.

V is TRBV2 and J is TRBJ2-1; D ambiguous. Trimming shortened V by 3 bases and J by 4 bases, and 4 bases separated the two germline ends. Germline CDR1 is SNHLY and CDR2 is FYNNEI. The CDR3 sequence is 12 residues long. The CDR3 nucleotides read TGTGCCAGCAGTGACCATTACAATGAGCAGTTCTTC. This gives the protein CASSDHYNEQFF.

This clone was seen just once. The CDR3 protein is CASSPGHPGTEAFF. The CDR3 region has the DNA TGTGCCAGCAGTCCTGGGCACCCGGGGACTGAAGCTTTCTTT. This chain links TRBV28 with TRBJ1-1; no clear D. The CDR3 length is 14 residues. CDR1 and CDR2 (germline): MDHEN, SYDVKM. Trimming stripped 5 bases from V and 5 bases from J, with 15 bases between.

This chain links TRBV5-6 with TRBJ2-7, with D unresolved. The CDR3 runs 16 residues. Germline V gene data show CDR1 as SGHDT and CDR2 as YYEEEE. The V end lost 3 bases, the J end lost 0 bases, and 16 bases lay between the germline ends. The CDR3 nucleotides are TGTGCCAGCAGCTCAGATTATGCAACCCTCTCCTACGAGCAGTACTTC. Translation: CASSSDYATLSYEQYF.

V and J are TRBV6-1 and TRBJ1-1, with 8 bases matching TRBD1. V dropped 3 bases and J dropped 3; count of bases not matched to a gene: 6. CDR1 and CDR2 (germline): MNHNS, SASEGT. The CDR3 consists of 15 residues. CDR3: CASSDPGGGDTEAFF. The CDR3 bases are TGTGCCAGCAGTGATCCAGGGGGCGGTGACACTGAAGCTTTCTTT.

This rearrangement joins TRBV10-3 to TRBJ2-7; D remains unclear. V lost 0 bases to trimming and J lost 0 bases, with 9 bases between them. Germline CDR1 and CDR2: ENHRY and SYGVKD. The CDR3 extends over 15 amino acids. In nucleotides, the CDR3 is TGTGCCATCAGTGAGTCGCGCGGCCTCTCCTACGAGCAGTACTTC. Translation: CAISESRGLSYEQYF.